This section outlines one T cell receptor beta chain sequence together with its context. No antigen is known for it. Nothing much larger sits one base from this clone, and base qualities are not available. At one collaborating source in Seattle, patients were enrolled during active infection and were followed longitudinally through the course of disease. Whole blood was collected in K2EDTA tubes by collaborating institutions according to the institutions' own protocols. For TCRbeta analysis, collaborators shipped samples as frozen whole blood, isolated PBMCs, or DNA extracted from either of those sample types. The data originate from a study of blood T cell repertoires in COVID-19 (dated by TCRdb to the early 2020s). Regarding the study in general: Samples from collaborators originated in the United States, Italy and Spain and spanned both the acute and convalescent phases of COVID-19. Sample metadata almost always included a de-identified subject ID, COVID-19 status, age in years and sex. The material from the prospective study consisted of cDNA or gDNA derived from T cells, B-cell-depleted T cells, or PBMCs. Where available, HLA class I and class II types were obtained from metadata supplied by the sample provider rather than from assay-based typing. Deeply sampled blood TCRbeta repertoires from subjects exposed to, actively infected with, or recovered from COVID-19 were included in the dataset. The samples were drawn from the first 160 participants of the ongoing ImmuneRACE study and from 950 to 1,500 subjects provided by 6 global collaborators. The repertoires were released in a freely available public database intended as a resource for research on the immune response to SARS-CoV-2.

There are 15 amino acids in the CDR3, from cysteine to phenylalanine inclusive. Only the CDR3 region is kept as DNA, spanning 45 bases read in frame from base 1. As encoded in the germline V gene, CDR1 is LGHNA while CDR2 is YSLEER. For this chain, trimming is 1 base at the V end and 9 bases at the J end, and the number of junction bases without a gene match is 6. Paper-wide results and their limitations: Clinical and demographic metadata were provided uncurated, with the amount varying by source and participant.

TCRbeta CDR3 regions were amplified from genomic DNA by means of the immunoSEQ Assay, a bias-controlled multiplex PCR. In the authors' own workflow: Nucleated cell counts per sample were estimated from amplification of reference gene primers within the assay. To quantify the absolute abundance of each unique TCRbeta CDR3 rearrangement, sequence reads were collapsed and filtered. For each sample, productive Simpson clonality was calculated as the square root of Simpson's diversity index over productive rearrangements. TCRdb's version of the immuneACCESS table is confined to in-frame rearrangements and falls short of the full clone set. An unresolved V gene accounts for under half of the shortfall where checked; the remainder is of unknown origin. V and J calls and clone size are given by that table; D and trimming were obtained from the DNA. This sample is represented by roughly 120,000 clones; around 90% of them were singletons. The ten biggest clones cover 3.5% to 4% of the sample.

The V and J genes are TRBV4-3 and TRBJ2-1, and TRBD2 matches 10 of the central bases. The sample consisted of peripheral blood. The sequence was collected from a woman aged 60-75 years with COVID-19, enrolled during active disease. The CDR3 sequence is CASSQVGLAIGEQFF. The sequenced DNA is TGCGCCAGCAGCCAAGTGGGACTAGCGATTGGTGAGCAGTTCTTC.